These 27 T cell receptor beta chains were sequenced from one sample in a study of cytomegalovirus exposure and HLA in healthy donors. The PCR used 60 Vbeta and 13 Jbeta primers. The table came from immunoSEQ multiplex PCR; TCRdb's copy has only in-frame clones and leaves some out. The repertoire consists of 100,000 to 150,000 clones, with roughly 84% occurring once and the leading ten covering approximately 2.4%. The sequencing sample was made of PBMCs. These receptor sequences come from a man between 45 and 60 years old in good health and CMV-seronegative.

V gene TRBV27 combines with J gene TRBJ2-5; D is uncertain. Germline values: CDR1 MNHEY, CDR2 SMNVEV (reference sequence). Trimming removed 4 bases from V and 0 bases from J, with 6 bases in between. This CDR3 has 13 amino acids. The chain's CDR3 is CASSSYYQETQYF. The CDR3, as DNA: TGTGCCAGCAGTTCCTATTACCAAGAGACCCAGTACTTC.

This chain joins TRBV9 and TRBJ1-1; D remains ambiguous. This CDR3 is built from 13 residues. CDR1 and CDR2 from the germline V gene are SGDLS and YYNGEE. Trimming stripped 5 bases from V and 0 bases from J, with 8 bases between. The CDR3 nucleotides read TGTGCCAGCAGTCAGGCGATGAACACTGAAGCTTTCTTT. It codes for CASSQAMNTEAFF.

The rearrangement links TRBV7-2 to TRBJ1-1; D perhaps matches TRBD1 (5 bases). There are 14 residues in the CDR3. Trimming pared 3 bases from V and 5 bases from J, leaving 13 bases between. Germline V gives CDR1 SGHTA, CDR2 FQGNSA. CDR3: CASSFSKGKTEAFF. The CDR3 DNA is TGTGCCAGCAGCTTTAGTAAGGGGAAAACTGAAGCTTTCTTT. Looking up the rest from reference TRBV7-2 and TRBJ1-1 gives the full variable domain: GAGVSQSPSNKVTEKGKDVELRCDPISGHTALYWYRQSLGQGLEFLIYFQGNSAPDKSGLPSDRFSAERTGGSVSTLTIQRTQQEDSAVYLCASSFSKGKTEAFFGQGTRLTVV.

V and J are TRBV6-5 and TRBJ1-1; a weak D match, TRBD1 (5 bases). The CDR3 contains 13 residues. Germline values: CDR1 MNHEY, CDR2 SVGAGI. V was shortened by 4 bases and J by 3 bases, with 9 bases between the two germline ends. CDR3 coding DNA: TGTGCCAGCAGTTCAGGGTCGTACACTGAAGCTTTCTTT. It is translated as CASSSGSYTEAFF.

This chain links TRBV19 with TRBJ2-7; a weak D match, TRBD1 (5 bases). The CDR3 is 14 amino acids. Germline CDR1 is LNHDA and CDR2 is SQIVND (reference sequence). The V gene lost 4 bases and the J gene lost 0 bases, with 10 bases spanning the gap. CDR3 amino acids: CASSTSGSSYEQYF. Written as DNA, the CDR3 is TGTGCCAGTAGTACCTCAGGGTCCTCCTACGAGCAGTACTTC.

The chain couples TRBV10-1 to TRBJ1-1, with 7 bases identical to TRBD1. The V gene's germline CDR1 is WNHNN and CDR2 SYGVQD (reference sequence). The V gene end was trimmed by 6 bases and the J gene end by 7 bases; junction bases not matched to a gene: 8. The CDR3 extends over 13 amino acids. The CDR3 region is CASSDHRGHEAFF. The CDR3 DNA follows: TGCGCCAGCAGCGACCACAGGGGACATGAAGCTTTCTTT.

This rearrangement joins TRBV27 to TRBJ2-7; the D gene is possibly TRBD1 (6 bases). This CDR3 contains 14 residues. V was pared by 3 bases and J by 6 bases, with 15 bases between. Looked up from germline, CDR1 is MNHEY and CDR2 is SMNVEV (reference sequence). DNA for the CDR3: TGTGCCAGCAGTTTCGACAGGTGGGCGGTCGAGCAGTACTTC. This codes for CASSFDRWAVEQYF.

The CDR3 is CASSQASTSTDTQYF. The CDR3 nucleotides read TGTGCCAGCAGCCAGGCTAGCACTAGCACAGATACGCAGTATTTT. V is TRBV4-2 and J is TRBJ2-3; D possibly corresponds to TRBD2 (5 bases). CDR1 is LGHNA, CDR2 YNFKEQ, per germline. Trimming left V 3 bases short and J 0 bases short, with 10 bases between. CDR3 length: 15 residues.

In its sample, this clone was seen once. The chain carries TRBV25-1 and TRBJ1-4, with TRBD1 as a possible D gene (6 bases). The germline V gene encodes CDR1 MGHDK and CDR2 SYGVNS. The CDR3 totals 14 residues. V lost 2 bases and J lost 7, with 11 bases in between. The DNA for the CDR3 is TGTGCCAGCAGTGAAGCAGGGGCGGGTGAAAAACTGTTTTTT. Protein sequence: CASSEAGAGEKLFF. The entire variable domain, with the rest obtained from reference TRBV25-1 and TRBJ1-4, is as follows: EADIYQTPRYLVIGTGKKITLECSQTMGHDKMYWYQQDPGMELHLIHYSYGVNSTEKGDLSSESTVSRIRTEHFPLTLESARPSHTSQYLCASSEAGAGEKLFFGSGTQLSVL.

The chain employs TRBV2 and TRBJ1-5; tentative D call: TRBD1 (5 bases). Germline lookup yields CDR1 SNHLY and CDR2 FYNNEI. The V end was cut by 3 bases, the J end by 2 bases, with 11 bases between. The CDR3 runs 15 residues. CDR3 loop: CASSELGGGNQPQHF. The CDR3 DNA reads TGTGCCAGCAGTGAGCTGGGGGGGGGCAATCAGCCCCAGCATTTT.

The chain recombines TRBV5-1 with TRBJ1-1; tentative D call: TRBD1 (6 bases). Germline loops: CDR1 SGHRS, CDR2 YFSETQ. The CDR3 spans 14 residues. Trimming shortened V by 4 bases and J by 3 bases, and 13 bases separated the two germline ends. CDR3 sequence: CASSSNRVDTEAFF. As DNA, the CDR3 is TGCGCCAGCAGCAGCAACAGGGTCGACACTGAAGCTTTCTTT.

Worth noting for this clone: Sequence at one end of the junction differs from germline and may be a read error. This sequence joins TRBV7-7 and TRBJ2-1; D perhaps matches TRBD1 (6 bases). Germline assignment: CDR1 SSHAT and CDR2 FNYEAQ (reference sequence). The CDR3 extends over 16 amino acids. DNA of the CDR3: TGTGCTAGCAGCTTGAACAGGGACACTTTATACAATGAGCAGTTCTTC. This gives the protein CASSLNRDTLYNEQFF.

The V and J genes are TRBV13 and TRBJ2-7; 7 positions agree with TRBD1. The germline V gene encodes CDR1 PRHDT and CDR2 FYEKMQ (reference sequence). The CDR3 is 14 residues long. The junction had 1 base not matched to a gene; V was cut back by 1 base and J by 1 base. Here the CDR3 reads CASSLDRGSYEQYF. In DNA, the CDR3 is TGTGCCAGCAGCTTAGACAGGGGATCCTACGAGCAGTACTTC.

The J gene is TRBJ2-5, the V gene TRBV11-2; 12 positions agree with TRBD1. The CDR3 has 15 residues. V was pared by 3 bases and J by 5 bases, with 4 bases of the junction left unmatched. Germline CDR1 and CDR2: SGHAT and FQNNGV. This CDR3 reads CASSLGTGGLETQYF. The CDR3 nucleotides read TGTGCCAGCAGCTTGGGGACAGGGGGCTTGGAGACCCAGTACTTC.

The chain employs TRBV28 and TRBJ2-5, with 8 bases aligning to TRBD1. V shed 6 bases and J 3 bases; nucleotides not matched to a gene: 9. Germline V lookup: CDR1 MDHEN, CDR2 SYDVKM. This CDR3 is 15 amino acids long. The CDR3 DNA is TGTGCCAGCAGACCCCAGGGGGCGCTTAAAGAGACCCAGTACTTC. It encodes CASRPQGALKETQYF.

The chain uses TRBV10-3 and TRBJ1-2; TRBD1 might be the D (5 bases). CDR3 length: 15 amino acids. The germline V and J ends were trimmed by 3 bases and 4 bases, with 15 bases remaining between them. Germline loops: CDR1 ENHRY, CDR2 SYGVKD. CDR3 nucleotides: TGTGCCATCAGTGATGTCGTATCAGGGATCTATGGCTACACCTTC. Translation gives CAISDVVSGIYGYTF.

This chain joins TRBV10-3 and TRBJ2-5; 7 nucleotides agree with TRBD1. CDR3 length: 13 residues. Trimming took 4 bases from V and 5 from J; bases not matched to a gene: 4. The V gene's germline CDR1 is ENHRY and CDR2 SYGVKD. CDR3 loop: CAISATGTETQYF. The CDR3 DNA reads TGTGCCATCAGTGCGACAGGGACGGAGACCCAGTACTTC.

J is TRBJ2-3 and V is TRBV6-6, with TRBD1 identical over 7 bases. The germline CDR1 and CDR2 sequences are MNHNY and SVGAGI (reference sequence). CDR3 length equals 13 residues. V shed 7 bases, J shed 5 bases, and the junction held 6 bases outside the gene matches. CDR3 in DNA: TGTGCCAGCATGGGACAGTTGGGAGATACGCAGTATTTT. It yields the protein CASMGQLGDTQYF.

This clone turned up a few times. CDR3 DNA sequence: TGTGCCAGCAGCTTAGTACAGTATAGCAATCAGCCCCAGCATTTT. Protein product: CASSLVQYSNQPQHF. The rearrangement uses TRBV7-8 and TRBJ1-5; D is ambiguous. The V end lost 1 base, the J end lost 0 bases, and 7 bases lay between the germline ends. The CDR3 loop spans 15 amino acids. CDR1 and CDR2 (germline): SGHVS, FQNEAQ.

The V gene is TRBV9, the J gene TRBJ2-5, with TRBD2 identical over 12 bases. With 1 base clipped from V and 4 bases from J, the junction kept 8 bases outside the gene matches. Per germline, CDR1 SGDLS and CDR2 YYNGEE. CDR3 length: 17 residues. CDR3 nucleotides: TGTGCCAGCAGCGTAACCCCTGAGGGACTAGCGGGAGAGACCCAGTACTTC. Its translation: CASSVTPEGLAGETQYF.

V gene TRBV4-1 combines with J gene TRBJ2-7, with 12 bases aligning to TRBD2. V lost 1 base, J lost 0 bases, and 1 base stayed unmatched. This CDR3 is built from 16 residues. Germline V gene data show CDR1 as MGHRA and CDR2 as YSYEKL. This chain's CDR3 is CASSQGTSGDSYEQYF. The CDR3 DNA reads TGCGCCAGCAGCCAAGGGACTAGCGGGGACTCCTACGAGCAGTACTTC.

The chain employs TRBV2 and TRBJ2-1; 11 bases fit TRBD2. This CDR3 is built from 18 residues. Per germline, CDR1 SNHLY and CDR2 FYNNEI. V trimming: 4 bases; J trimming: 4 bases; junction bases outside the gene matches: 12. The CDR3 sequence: CASSAWLAGGSSYNEQFF. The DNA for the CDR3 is TGTGCCAGCAGTGCGTGGCTAGCGGGGGGTTCTTCTTACAATGAGCAGTTCTTC. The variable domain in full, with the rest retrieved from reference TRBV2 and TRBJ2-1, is EPEVTQTPSHQVTQMGQEVILRCVPISNHLYFYWYRQILGQKVEFLVSFYNNEISEKSEIFDDQFSVERPDGSNFTLKIRSTKLEDSAMYFCASSAWLAGGSSYNEQFFGPGTRLTVL.

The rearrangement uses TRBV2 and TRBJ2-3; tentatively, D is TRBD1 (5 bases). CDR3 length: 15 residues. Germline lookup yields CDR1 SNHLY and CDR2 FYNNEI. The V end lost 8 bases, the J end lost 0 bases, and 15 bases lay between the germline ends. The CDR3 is CASSRVRGSTDTQYF. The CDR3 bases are TGTGCCAGCTCTAGGGTTAGGGGTAGCACAGATACGCAGTATTTT.

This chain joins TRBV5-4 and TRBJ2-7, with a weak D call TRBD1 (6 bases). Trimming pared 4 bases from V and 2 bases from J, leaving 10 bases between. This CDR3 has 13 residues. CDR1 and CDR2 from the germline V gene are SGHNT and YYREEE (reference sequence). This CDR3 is CASSRDTPYEQYV. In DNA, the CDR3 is TGTGCCAGCAGCCGGGACACCCCCTACGAGCAGTACGTC.

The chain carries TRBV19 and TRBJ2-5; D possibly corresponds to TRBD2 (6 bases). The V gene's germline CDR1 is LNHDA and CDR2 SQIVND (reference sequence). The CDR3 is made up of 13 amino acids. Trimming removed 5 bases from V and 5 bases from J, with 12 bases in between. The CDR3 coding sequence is TGTGCCAGTAGTCTCTCTGGGGGGGAGACCCAGTACTTC. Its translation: CASSLSGGETQYF. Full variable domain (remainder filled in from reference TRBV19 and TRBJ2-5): DGGITQSPKYLFRKEGQNVTLSCEQNLNHDAMYWYRQDPGQGLRLIYYSQIVNDFQKGDIAEGYSVSREKKESFPLTVTSAQKNPTAFYLCASSLSGGETQYFGPGTRLLVL.

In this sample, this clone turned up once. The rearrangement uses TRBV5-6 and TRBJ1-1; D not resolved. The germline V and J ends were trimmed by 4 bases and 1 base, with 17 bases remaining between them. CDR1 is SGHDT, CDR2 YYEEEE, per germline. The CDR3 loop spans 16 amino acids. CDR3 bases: TGTGCCAGCAGCCGACCCGGGATTTTCGGGAACACTGAAGCTTTCTTT. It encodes CASSRPGIFGNTEAFF.

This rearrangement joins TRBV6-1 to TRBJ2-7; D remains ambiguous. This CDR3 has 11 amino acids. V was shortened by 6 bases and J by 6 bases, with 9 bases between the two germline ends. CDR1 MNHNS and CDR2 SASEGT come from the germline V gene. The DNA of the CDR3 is TGTGCCAGCAGAGCTCCCCTCGAGCAGTACTTC. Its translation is CASRAPLEQYF.